This is a list of T cell receptor beta chains from one sample in a study of T cell repertoires in cytomegalovirus infection. MiXCR was run by TCRdb on the reads, yielding one entry per CDR3 protein. The data hold approximately 250,000 distinct CDR3 sequences, with approximately 13% observed a single time. Sequencing used PBMCs. These receptor sequences come from a human donor in good health (CMV status not recorded). Some clones in this sample may be carry-over from other donors' samples. Each CDR3 is given without its conserved first and last residue. Fields, in order: V gene, clone size, CDR3 protein. A clone size is listed for some rows: how often the clone was seen (once, few, many), or a class if it is expanded.

v_gene: TRBV29-1; abundance: few; CDR3aa: SVENRGGRTEAF
v_gene: TRBV7-2; abundance: many; CDR3aa: ASSSRTGWGETQY
v_gene: TRBV29-1; abundance: -; CDR3aa: SVEDRREGLAGYNEQF
v_gene: TRBV20-1; abundance: -; CDR3aa: SAQDRVKETQY
v_gene: TRBV28; abundance: many; CDR3aa: ASFNQRNTEAF
v_gene: TRBV5-5; abundance: few; CDR3aa: ASSPDSSGFAEAF
v_gene: TRBV7-2; abundance: many; CDR3aa: ASSPGGVFNEKLF
v_gene: TRBV29-1; abundance: few; CDR3aa: SVRQGGDTQY
v_gene: TRBV7-2; abundance: many; CDR3aa: ASSFRQAGANVLT
v_gene: TRBV7-2; abundance: many; CDR3aa: ASSPRKGPYEQY
v_gene: TRBV11-2; abundance: many; CDR3aa: ASSKEGVPYNEQF